This TCR beta chain came from a study of cytomegalovirus exposure and HLA in healthy donors. Looked up from germline, CDR1 is MNHEY and CDR2 is SVGAGI. This CDR3 region has 13 residues. V was cut by 0 bases and J by 11 bases, with 11 bases left in between. Vbeta (60) and Jbeta (13) primers were used in the PCR. TCRdb's table, derived via immunoSEQ multiplex PCR, lists solely in-frame clones and lacks some. The table has over 200,000 clones, around 80% seen once; the top ten hold roughly 2.5%. Regarding the study as a whole: Most sequenced TCRs were rare (though some public TCRs occurred in many donors).

As concerns this clone: The antigen remains undetermined.

Sequenced sample: PBMCs. V usage is TRBV6-5 and J usage is TRBJ2-1, with D possibly TRBD1 on 6 matching bases. This TCR was recovered from a woman aged 60 to 75 in good health and CMV-seropositive. In DNA form, the CDR3 reads TGTGCCAGCAGTTACTCGTCGGGACAAAAGCAGTTCTTC. This translates into CASSYSSGQKQFF.